The entry that follows covers one T cell receptor beta chain sequence. The PCR employed 60 Vbeta primers together with 13 Jbeta primers. The method was immunoSEQ multiplex PCR; TCRdb's version includes in-frame clones alone and lacks a portion of them. The sample holds 79,000 or so clones, around 72% seen once. This sample stems from a study of cytomegalovirus exposure and HLA in healthy donors. Sequenced input: PBMCs. This sequence originates from a woman between 40 and 50 years old in good health and CMV-seropositive.

CDR3 in amino acids: CASSQDRGRVGKNYGYTF. DNA for the CDR3: TGCGCCAGCAGCCAAGACAGGGGGCGCGTGGGGAAGAACTATGGCTACACCTTC. The genes are TRBV4-3 and TRBJ1-2, with 8 bases lining up with TRBD1. Germline loops: CDR1 LGHNA, CDR2 YSLEER. Trimming cost V 0 bases and J 2 bases; bases outside gene matches: 11. The CDR3 is 18 amino acids.